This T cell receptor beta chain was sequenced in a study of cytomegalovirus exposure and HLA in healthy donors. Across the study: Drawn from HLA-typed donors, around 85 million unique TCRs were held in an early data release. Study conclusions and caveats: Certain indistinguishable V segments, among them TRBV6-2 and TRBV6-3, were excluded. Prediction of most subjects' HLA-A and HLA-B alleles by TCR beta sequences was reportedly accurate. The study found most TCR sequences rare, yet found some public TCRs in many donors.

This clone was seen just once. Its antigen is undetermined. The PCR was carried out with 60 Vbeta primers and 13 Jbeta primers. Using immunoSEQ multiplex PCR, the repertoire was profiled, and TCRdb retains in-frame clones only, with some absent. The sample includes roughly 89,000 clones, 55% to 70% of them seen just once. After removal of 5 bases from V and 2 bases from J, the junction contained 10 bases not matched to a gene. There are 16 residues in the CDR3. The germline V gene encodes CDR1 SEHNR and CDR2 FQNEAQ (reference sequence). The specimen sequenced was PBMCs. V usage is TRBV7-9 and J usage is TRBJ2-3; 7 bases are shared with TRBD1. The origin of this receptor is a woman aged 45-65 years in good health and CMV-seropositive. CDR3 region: CASSPPDRTDTDTQYF. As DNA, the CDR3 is TGTGCCAGCAGCCCCCCGGACAGGACAGACACAGATACGCAGTATTTT.